This TCR beta chain was sequenced during a study of identical twins. TCRdb processed the 5' RACE reads anew with MiXCR; each CDR3 protein has one entry. The top ten hold around 12% of the sample, which has 420,000 or so distinct CDR3 sequences, 15% to 20% seen once. Healthy Caucasians alone served as donors. This clonotype was counted between two and nine times. This CDR3 has 12 amino acids. V lost 6 bases and J 6 bases, leaving 11 bases between the germline ends. Sample: naive T cells sorted from blood. This sequence originates from a man aged 50-60 years in good health. The chain joins TRBV12-3 or TRBV12-4 to TRBJ1-1, with D unclear. The CDR3 loop is CASRRDGAEAFF. The DNA of the CDR3 is TGTGCCAGCAGACGAGACGGGGCTGAAGCTTTCTTT.